This entry is about one TCR beta chain. This specimen belongs to a study of cytomegalovirus exposure and HLA in healthy donors. On the study more broadly: Researchers previously reported finding roughly 120 million unique TCR beta sequences from around 200 million T cells.

The V gene end was trimmed by 6 bases and the J gene end by 8 bases; junction bases not matched to a gene: 8. Germline V gene lookup returns CDR1 SQVTM and CDR2 ANQGSEA. This CDR3 contains 13 residues. 13 Jbeta primers and 60 Vbeta primers were used for the PCR. TCRdb keeps only in-frame clones here, not all; method: immunoSEQ multiplex PCR. This sample has some 120,000 clones, with 78% found just once. Sequenced input: PBMCs. The chain links TRBV29-1 to TRBJ2-1, with 9 bases identical to TRBD1. The TCR originated in a woman between 40 and 55 years old in good health and CMV-seronegative. CDR3: CSVAGQGIDEQFF. The CDR3 bases are TGCAGCGTGGCGGGACAGGGAATCGATGAGCAGTTCTTC.